The sample holds one count of the clone carrying this T cell receptor (beta chain). With a much larger clone just one base away, this may be a read error. TCRdb used MiXCR to reprocess the 5' RACE reads, holding one entry per CDR3 protein. Of some 1,700,000 distinct CDR3 sequences in the sample, around 33% were seen once. The sample is drawn from a study of identical twins. The CDR3 extends over 17 amino acids. The V gene end was trimmed by 6 bases and the J gene end by 4 bases; junction bases not matched to a gene: 11. Germline V gene lookup returns CDR1 MDHEN and CDR2 SYDVKM. The specimen sequenced was cord blood. The TCR originated in a newborn girl in good health. This chain links TRBV28 with TRBJ2-6; 8 bases are a match to TRBD1. The CDR3 here is CASSYGQGTSGANVLTF. As DNA, the CDR3 is TGTGCCAGCAGCTACGGACAGGGCACTTCAGGGGCCAACGTCCTGACTTTC.